What follows describes a single TCR beta chain. This could be a read error, since a much larger clone is one nucleotide away. This CDR3 comprises 14 residues. Germline values: CDR1 MNHEY, CDR2 SVGEGT. This entry belongs to a study of prognosis after radiotherapy for stage I lung cancer. Study overall: SBRT was given in 3 to 5 fractions at a biologically effective dose of at least 100 Gy as radiotherapy.

Every patient was node-negative on CT and PET/CT and lacked prior chemotherapy, radiotherapy or other malignancies. Each of two time points yielded about 5.7 milliliters of peripheral venous blood. Amplification of TCR beta CDR3 from genomic DNA used two-round multiplex PCR. Primers specific to each TRBV and TRBJ gene drove first-round PCR. MiXCR, applied by TCRdb to the multiplex PCR reads, yields one record per CDR3 protein. The repertoire holds around 51,000 distinct CDR3 sequences, with under 45% as singletons. This receptor was obtained from a donor over 45 with non-small cell lung cancer. This chain connects TRBV6-2 or TRBV6-3 to TRBJ1-6; D is uncertain. Sequenced material: PBMCs, taken before or after stereotactic body radiation therapy (not recorded which). This chain's CDR3 is CASRWTADNSPPHF. The CDR3 nucleotides are TGTGCCAGCAGATGGACGGCAGATAATTCACCCCCCCACTTT.